This T cell receptor beta chain was recorded in a study of post-analysis software for immune sequencing data. Study-wide results and caveats: Relative to controls, patients with multiple sclerosis showed significantly lower normalized Chao1 diversity. About 5 TRBV segments appeared more often in patients than in controls, and TRBV5-6, TRBV5-1 and TRBV20-1 were among these.

A note on this clonotype: The antigen remains unidentified.

Germline CDR1 and CDR2: LGHNA and YNFKEQ. The CDR3 contains 18 residues. Trimming left V 0 bases short and J 2 bases short, with 16 bases between. Unique molecular identifiers featured in each of the TCR beta cDNA libraries. Each CDR3 protein gets one entry after TCRdb re-called the PCR reads with MiXCR. The repertoire holds roughly 800,000 distinct CDR3 sequences, with about 50% as singletons. This chain uses TRBV4-2 with TRBJ1-4, with no clear D. The sequenced sample was blood. This clonotype was obtained from a girl between 10 and 17 years old with multiple sclerosis. The CDR3 DNA follows: TGTGCCAGCAGCCAAGATTACCCAGTTTCGTGGACTAATGAAAAACTGTTTTTT. Residues: CASSQDYPVSWTNEKLFF.